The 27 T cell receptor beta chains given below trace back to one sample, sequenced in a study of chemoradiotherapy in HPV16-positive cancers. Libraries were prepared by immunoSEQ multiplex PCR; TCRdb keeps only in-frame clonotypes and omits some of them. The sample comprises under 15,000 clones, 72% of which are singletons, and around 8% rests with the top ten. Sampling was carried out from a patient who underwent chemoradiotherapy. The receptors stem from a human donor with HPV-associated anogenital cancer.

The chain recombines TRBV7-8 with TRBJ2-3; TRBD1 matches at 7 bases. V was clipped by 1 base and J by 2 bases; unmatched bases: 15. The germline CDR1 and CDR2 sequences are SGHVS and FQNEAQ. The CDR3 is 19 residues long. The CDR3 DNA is TGTGCCAGCAGCTTAGGAGCCGGAAGGGGGCAAAGGTTCACAGATACGCAGTATTTT. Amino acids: CASSLGAGRGQRFTDTQYF.

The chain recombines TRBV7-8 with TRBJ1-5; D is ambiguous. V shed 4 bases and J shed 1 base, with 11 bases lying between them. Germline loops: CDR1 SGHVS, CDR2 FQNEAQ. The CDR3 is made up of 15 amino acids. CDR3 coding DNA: TGTGCCAGCAGCTCGTTATTGAGAAGCAATCAGCCCCAGCATTTT. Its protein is CASSSLLRSNQPQHF.

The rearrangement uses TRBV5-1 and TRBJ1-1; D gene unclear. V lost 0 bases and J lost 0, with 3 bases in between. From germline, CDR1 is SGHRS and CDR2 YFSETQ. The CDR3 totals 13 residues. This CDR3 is CASSLALNTEAFF. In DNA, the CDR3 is TGCGCCAGCAGCTTGGCACTGAACACTGAAGCTTTCTTT.

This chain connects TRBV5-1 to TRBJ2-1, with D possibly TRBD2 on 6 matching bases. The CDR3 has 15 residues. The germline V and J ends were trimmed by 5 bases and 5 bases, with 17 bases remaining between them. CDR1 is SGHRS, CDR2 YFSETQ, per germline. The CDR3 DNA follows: TGCGCCAGCAGTCCAGCCGCCGGGAGAAACAATGAGCAGTTCTTC. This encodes CASSPAAGRNNEQFF.

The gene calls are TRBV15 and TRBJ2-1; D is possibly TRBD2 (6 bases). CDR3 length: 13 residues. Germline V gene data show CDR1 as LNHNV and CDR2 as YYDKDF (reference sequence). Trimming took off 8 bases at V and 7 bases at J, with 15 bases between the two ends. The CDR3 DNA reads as TGTGCCACCCAGAAGGAGGGCCAAAATGAGCAGTTCTTC. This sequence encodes CATQKEGQNEQFF.

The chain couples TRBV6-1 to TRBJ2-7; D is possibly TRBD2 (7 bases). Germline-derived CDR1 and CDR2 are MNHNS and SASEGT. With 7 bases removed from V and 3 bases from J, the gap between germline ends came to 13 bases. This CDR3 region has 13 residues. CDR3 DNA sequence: TGTGCCAGCATACGAGCGGGACACTACGAGCAGTACTTC. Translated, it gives CASIRAGHYEQYF.

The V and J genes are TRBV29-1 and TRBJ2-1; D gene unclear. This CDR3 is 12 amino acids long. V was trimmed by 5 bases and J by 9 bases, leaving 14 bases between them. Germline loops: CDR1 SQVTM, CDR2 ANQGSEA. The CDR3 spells CSVNQPRSEQFF. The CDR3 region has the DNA TGCAGCGTTAACCAACCGCGGTCTGAGCAGTTCTTC.

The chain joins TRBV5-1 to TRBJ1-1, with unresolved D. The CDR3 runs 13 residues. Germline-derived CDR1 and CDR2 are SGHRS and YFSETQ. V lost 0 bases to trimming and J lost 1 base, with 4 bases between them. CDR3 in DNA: TGCGCCAGCAGCTTGGAACCGAACACTGAAGCTTTCTTT. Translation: CASSLEPNTEAFF.

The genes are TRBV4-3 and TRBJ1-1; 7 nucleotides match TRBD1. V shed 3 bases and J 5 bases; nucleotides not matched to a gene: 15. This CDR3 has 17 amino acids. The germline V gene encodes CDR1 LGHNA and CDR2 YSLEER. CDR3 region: CASSQYWTGFGVTEAFF. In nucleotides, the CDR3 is TGCGCCAGCAGCCAGTATTGGACAGGCTTTGGGGTAACTGAAGCTTTCTTT.

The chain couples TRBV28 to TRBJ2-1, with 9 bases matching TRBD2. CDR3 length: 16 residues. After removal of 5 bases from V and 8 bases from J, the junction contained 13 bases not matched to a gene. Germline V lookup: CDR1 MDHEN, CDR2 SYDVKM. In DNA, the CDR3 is TGTGCCAGCAGTACCCGAGCTAGCGGGACGATCGATGAGCAGTTCTTC. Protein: CASSTRASGTIDEQFF.

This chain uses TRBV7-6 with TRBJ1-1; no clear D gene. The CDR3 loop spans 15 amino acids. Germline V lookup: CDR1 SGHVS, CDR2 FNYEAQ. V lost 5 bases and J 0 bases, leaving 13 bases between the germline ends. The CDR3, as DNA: TGTGCCAGCAGCCCGAGTGGGCCTTTGAACACTGAAGCTTTCTTT. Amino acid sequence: CASSPSGPLNTEAFF.

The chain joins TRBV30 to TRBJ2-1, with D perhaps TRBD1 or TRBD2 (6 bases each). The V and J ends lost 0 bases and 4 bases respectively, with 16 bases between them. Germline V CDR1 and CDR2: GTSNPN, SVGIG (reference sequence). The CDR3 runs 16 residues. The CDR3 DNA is TGTGCCTGGAGTGTGAAAAAGGGGGGCACGTACAATGAGCAGTTCTTC. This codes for CAWSVKKGGTYNEQFF.

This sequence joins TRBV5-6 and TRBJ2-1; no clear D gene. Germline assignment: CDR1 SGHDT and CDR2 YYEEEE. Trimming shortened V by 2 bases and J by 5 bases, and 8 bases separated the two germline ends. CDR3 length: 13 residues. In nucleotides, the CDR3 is TGTGCCAGCAGCTTCTGGGAAAACAATGAGCAGTTCTTC. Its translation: CASSFWENNEQFF.

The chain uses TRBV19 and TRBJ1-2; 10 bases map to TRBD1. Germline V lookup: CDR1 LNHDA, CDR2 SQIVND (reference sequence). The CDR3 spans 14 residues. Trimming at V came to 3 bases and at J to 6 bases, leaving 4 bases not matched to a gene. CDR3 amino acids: CASSIGQGGHGYTF. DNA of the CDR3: TGTGCCAGTAGTATTGGACAGGGGGGCCATGGCTACACCTTC.

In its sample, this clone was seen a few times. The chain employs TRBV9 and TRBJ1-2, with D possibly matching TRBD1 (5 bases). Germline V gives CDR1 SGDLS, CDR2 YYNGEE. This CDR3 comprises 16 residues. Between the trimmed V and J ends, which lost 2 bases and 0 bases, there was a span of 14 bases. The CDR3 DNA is TGTGCCAGCAGCGTCGGATGGGGGACCCCTAACTATGGCTACACCTTC. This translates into CASSVGWGTPNYGYTF.

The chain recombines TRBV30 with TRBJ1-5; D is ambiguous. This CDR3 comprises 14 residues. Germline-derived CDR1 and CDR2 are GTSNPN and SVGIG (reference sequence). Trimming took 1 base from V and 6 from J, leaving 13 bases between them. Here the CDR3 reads CAWSGPYDGQPQHF. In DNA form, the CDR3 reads TGTGCCTGGAGTGGCCCTTATGATGGTCAGCCCCAGCATTTT.

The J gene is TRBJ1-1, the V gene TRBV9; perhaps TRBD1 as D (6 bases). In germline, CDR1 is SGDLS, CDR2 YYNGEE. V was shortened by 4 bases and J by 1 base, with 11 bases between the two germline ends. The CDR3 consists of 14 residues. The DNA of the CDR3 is TGTGCCAGCAGCTCGGGACACTCGAACACTGAAGCTTTCTTT. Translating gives CASSSGHSNTEAFF.

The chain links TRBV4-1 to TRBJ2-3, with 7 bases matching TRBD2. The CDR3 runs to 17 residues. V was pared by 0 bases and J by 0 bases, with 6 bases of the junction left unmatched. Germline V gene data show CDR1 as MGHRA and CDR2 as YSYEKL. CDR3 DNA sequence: TGCGCCAGCAGCCAAGATCGGGCGGGAGCGAGCACAGATACGCAGTATTTT. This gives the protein CASSQDRAGASTDTQYF.

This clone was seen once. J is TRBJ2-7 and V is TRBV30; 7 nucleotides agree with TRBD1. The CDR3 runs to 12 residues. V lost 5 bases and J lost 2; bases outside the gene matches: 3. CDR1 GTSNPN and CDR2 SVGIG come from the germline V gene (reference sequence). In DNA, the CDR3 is TGTGCCTGGGGGGACAGCCCCTACGAGCAGTACTTC. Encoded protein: CAWGDSPYEQYF.

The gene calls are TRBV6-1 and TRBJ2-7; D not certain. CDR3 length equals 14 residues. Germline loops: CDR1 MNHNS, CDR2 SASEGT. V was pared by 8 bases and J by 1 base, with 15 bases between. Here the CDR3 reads CASRTPEASYEQYF. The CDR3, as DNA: TGTGCCAGCCGTACTCCCGAAGCTTCCTACGAGCAGTACTTC.

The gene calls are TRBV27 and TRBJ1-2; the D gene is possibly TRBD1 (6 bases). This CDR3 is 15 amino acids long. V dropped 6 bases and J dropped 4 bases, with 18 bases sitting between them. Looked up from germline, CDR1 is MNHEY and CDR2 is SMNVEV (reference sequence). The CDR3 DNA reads TGTGCCAGCAGGGGGGCGGGACCCCTCGGCTATGGCTACACCTTC. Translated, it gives CASRGAGPLGYGYTF.

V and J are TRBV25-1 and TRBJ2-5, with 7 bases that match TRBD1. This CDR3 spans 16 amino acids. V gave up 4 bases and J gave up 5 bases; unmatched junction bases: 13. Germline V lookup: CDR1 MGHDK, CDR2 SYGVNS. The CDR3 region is CASSAIQGSRGETQYF. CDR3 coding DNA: TGTGCCAGCAGTGCTATACAGGGGTCAAGGGGGGAGACCCAGTACTTC. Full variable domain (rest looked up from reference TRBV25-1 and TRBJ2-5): EADIYQTPRYLVIGTGKKITLECSQTMGHDKMYWYQQDPGMELHLIHYSYGVNSTEKGDLSSESTVSRIRTEHFPLTLESARPSHTSQYLCASSAIQGSRGETQYFGPGTRLLVL.

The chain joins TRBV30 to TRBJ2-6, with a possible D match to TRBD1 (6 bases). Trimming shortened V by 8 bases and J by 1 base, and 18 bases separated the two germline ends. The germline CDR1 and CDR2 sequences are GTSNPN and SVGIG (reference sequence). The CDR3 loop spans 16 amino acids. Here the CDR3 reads CARRVQGGSGANVLTF. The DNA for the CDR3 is TGTGCCCGAAGGGTACAGGGTGGATCTGGGGCCAACGTCCTGACTTTC.

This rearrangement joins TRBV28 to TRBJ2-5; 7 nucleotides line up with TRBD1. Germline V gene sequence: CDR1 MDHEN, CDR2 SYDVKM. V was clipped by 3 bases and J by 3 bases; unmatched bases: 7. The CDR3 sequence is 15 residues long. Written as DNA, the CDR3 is TGTGCCAGCAGTTTTCTGTCAACAGGGGAAGAGACCCAGTACTTC. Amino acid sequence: CASSFLSTGEETQYF.

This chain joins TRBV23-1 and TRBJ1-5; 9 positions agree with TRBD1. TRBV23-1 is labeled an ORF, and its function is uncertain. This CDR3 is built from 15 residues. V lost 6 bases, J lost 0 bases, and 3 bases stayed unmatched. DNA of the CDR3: TGCGCCAGCAGCGAGACAGGGGGTAGCAATCAGCCCCAGCATTTT. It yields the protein CASSETGGSNQPQHF.

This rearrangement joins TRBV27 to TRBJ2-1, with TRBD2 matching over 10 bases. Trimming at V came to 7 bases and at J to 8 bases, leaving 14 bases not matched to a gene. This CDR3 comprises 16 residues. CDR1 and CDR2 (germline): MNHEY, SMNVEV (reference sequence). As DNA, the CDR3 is TGTGCCAGCAATCCTACGGTCAGCGGGAGGGCCTATGAGCAGTTCTTC. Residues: CASNPTVSGRAYEQFF.

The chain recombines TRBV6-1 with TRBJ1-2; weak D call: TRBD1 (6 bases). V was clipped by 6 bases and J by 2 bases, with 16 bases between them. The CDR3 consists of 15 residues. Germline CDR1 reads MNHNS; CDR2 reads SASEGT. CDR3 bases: TGTGCCAGCAGCACAAGTGGACAGCTAAACTATGGCTACACCTTC. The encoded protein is CASSTSGQLNYGYTF.